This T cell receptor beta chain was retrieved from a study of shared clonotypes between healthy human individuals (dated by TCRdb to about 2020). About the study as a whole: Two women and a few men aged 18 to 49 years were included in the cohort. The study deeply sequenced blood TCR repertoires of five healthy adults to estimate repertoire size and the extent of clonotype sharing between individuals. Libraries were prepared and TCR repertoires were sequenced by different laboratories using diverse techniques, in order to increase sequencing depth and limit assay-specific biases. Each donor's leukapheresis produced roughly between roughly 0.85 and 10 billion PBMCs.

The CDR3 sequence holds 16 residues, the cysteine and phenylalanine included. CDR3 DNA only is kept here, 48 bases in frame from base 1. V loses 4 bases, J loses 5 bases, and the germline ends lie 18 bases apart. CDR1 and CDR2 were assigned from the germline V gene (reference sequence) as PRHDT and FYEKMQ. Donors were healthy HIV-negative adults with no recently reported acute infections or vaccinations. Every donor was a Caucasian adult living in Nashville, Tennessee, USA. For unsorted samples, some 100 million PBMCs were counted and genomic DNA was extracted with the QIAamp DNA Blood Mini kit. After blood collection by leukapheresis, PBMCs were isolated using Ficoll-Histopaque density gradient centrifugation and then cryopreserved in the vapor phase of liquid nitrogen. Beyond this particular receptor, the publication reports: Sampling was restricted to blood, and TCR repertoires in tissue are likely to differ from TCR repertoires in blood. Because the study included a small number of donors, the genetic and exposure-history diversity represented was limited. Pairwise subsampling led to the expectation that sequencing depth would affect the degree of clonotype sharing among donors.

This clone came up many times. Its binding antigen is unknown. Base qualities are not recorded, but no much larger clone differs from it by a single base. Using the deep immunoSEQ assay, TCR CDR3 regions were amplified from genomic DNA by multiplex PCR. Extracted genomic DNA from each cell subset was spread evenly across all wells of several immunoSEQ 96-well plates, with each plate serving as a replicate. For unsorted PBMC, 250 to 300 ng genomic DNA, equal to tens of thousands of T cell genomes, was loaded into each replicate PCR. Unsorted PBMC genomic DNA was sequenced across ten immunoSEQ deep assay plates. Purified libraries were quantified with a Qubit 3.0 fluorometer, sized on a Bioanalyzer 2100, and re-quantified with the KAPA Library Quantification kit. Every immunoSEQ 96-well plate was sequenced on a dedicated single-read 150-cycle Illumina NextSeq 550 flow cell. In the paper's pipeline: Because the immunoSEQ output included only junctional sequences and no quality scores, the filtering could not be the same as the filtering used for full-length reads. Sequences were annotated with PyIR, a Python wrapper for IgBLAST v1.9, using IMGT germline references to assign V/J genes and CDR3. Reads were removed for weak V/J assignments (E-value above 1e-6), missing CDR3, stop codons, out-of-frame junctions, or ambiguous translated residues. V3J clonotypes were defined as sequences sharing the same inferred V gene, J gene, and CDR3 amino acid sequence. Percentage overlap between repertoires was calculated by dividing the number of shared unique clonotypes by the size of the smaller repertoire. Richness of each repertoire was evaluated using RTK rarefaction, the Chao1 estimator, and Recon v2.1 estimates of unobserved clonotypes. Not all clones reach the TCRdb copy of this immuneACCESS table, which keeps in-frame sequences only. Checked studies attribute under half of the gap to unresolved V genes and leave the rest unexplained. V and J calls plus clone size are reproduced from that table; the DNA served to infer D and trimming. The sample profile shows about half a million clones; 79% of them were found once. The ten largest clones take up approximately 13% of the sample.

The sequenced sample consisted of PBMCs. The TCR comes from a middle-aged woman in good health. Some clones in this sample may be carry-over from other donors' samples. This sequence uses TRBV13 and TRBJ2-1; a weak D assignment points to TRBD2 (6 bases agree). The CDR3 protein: CASSSLFRERHNEQFF. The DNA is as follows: TGTGCCAGCAGCTCCCTTTTTCGGGAGAGGCACAATGAGCAGTTCTTC.